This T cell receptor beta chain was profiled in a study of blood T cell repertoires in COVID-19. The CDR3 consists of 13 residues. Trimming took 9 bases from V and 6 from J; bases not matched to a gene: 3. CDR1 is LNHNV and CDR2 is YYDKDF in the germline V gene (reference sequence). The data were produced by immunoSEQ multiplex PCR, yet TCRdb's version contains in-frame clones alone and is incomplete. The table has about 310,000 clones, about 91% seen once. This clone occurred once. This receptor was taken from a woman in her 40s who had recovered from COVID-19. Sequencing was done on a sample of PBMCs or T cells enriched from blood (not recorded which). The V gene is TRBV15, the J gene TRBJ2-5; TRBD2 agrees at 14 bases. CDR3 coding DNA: TGTGCCACGGGGACTAGCGGGGGTAAGACCCAGTACTTC. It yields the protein CATGTSGGKTQYF.